The 5 T cell receptor beta chains in this list originate from one sample, sequenced in a study of T-cell reconstitution after alpha-beta-depleted transplantation in children. The TCRbeta library incorporated unique molecular identifiers. TCRdb called the PCR reads again in MiXCR, with one record for every CDR3 protein. The repertoire holds over 200,000 distinct CDR3 sequences, with around 10% as singletons. This specimen was PBMCs from the stem cell graft donor, taken from the stem cell graft. The receptors here all came from a human donor who donated a stem cell graft to a child with acute lymphoblastic leukemia.

There are a few counts of this clonotype. The chain is built from TRBV28 and TRBJ2-7, with a weak D call TRBD2 (5 bases). Between the trimmed V and J ends, which lost 3 bases and 0 bases, there was a span of 9 bases. Germline V gene sequence: CDR1 MDHEN, CDR2 SYDVKM. This CDR3 contains 14 residues. CDR3 protein: CASSFEGTSYEQYF. CDR3 DNA sequence: TGTGCCAGCAGTTTCGAGGGCACCTCCTACGAGCAGTACTTC.

In this sample, this clonotype turned up a few times. This chain links TRBV12-3 or TRBV12-4 with TRBJ1-5, with D possibly matching TRBD1 (6 bases). Trimming stripped 5 bases from V and 5 bases from J, with 10 bases between. This CDR3 region has 13 residues. CDR3 bases: TGTGCCAGCAGTGGACAGCGGGATCAGCCCCAGCATTTT. This sequence encodes CASSGQRDQPQHF.

This clonotype was seen many times. The chain employs TRBV5-1 and TRBJ1-5; D ambiguous. The length of the CDR3 is 16 residues. Germline CDR1 and CDR2: SGHRS and YFSETQ. V lost 4 bases and J 3 bases, leaving 17 bases between the germline ends. CDR3 sequence reads: CASSPGSLGNNQPQHF. CDR3 DNA: TGCGCCAGCAGCCCGGGGTCGTTGGGAAACAATCAGCCCCAGCATTTT. The full variable domain, in which reference TRBV5-1 and TRBJ1-5 provide the parts outside the CDR3, is KAGVTQTPRYLIKTRGQQVTLSCSPISGHRSVSWYQQTPGQGLQFLFEYFSETQRNKGNFPGRFSGRQFSNSRSEMNVSTLELGDSALYLCASSPGSLGNNQPQHFGDGTRLSIL.

This clonotype occurred a few times. The chain couples TRBV12-3 or TRBV12-4 to TRBJ1-2; D gene unclear. The CDR3 sequence is 11 residues long. V shed 3 bases and J shed 6 bases, with 5 bases lying between them. CDR3 protein: CASSLWDGYTF. CDR3 nucleotide sequence: TGTGCCAGCAGTTTGTGGGATGGCTACACCTTC.

The chain joins TRBV2 to TRBJ1-2; TRBD1 aligns across 11 bases. J lost 4 bases, V lost 1 base, and 2 bases had no gene match. This CDR3 has 15 residues. The V gene's germline CDR1 is SNHLY and CDR2 FYNNEI. DNA of the CDR3: TGTGCCAGCAGTGAAGGGACAGGGGGCGGCTATGGCTACACCTTC. It codes for CASSEGTGGGYGYTF.